These 24 T cell receptor beta chains came from one sample sequenced in a study of T cells expressing NK-cell markers. No DNA is given; TCRdb re-called the 5' RACE reads and lists each CDR3 protein once. The repertoire table contains roughly 300,000 distinct CDR3 sequences. The specimen sequenced was blood T cells: a sorted CD56 or NKG2C T cell subset, CD4+ or CD8+ T cells, or bulk PBMC T cells (not recorded which). These receptors were obtained from a woman aged 18 to 75 in good health.

This chain uses TRBV5-1 with TRBJ2-3; there is no DNA to check the TCRdb D call of TRBD2. The CDR3 runs to 14 residues. Germline V CDR1 and CDR2: SGHRS, YFSETQ. The CDR3 here is CASSVTSPSDTQYF.

The rearrangement links TRBV6-2 or TRBV6-3 to TRBJ2-1; TCRdb's D gene call, TRBD2, goes unchecked for lack of DNA. Germline-derived CDR1 and CDR2 are MNHEY and SVGEGT. CDR3 size: 14 residues. Here the CDR3 reads CASKEAGRSDEQFF.

The chain couples TRBV20-1 to TRBJ2-5; TCRdb designates TRBD1, a call that cannot be tested without DNA. From germline, CDR1 is DFQATT and CDR2 SNEGSKA (reference sequence). The CDR3 contains 14 residues. This CDR3 is CSARLPGHLETQYF.

The V call is TRBV20-1, the J call TRBJ1-1. The CDR3 sequence is 13 residues long. CDR1 is DFQATT and CDR2 is SNEGSKA in the germline V gene (reference sequence). This CDR3 reads CSARADRNTEAFF.

The chain joins TRBV20-1 to TRBJ2-5; the TCRdb D gene call, TRBD2, has no DNA to confirm it. The CDR3 has 15 residues. Germline V gives CDR1 DFQATT, CDR2 SNEGSKA (reference sequence). The CDR3 here is CSARDQGSGSETQYF.

The chain carries TRBV6-1 and TRBJ2-1. There are 14 residues in the CDR3. Germline V gives CDR1 MNHNS, CDR2 SASEGT. CDR3 loop: CASRDYLGYNEQFF.

The chain carries TRBV14 and TRBJ2-4; TCRdb gives TRBD1 as the D gene, but with no DNA this cannot be confirmed. This CDR3 has 19 residues. Germline values: CDR1 SGHDN, CDR2 FVKESK. CDR3 loop: CASSPRGRGHNLAKNIQYF. Supplemented by reference TRBV14 and TRBJ2-4, the full variable domain reads EAGVTQFPSHSVIEKGQTVTLRCDPISGHDNLYWYRRVMGKEIKFLLHFVKESKQDESGMPNNRFLAERTGGTYSTLKVQPAELEDSGVYFCASSPRGRGHNLAKNIQYFGAGTRLSVL.

The chain couples TRBV9 to TRBJ2-1; TCRdb's assignment of TRBD2 cannot be checked, as there is no DNA. The CDR3 loop spans 16 amino acids. Germline V gene sequence: CDR1 SGDLS, CDR2 YYNGEE. Here the CDR3 reads CASSRSPGGKTNEQFF.

The chain recombines TRBV9 with TRBJ2-6; TCRdb names TRBD1, which stays unverified in the absence of DNA. CDR3 length: 17 residues. Per germline, CDR1 SGDLS and CDR2 YYNGEE. CDR3: CASSVEGRSSGANVLTF.

The chain carries TRBV28 and TRBJ1-1. The length of the CDR3 is 13 residues. Germline-derived CDR1 and CDR2 are MDHEN and SYDVKM. This CDR3 is CASSLQRDTEAFF.

J is TRBJ1-5 and V is TRBV7-2. The CDR3 length is 15 residues. Germline loops: CDR1 SGHTA, CDR2 FQGNSA. This CDR3 is CASSLVAAWDQPQHF.

V usage is TRBV14 and J usage is TRBJ2-5. The CDR3 loop spans 13 amino acids. Germline V lookup: CDR1 SGHDN, CDR2 FVKESK. CDR3: CASSQDRAGTQYF.

The chain carries TRBV10-3 and TRBJ2-1; without DNA, the TCRdb call of TRBD1 cannot be checked. Germline CDR1 and CDR2: ENHRY and SYGVKD. The CDR3 length is 15 residues. CDR3 region: CAISESGQGHNEQFF.

The chain combines TRBV20-1 with TRBJ1-5; the TCRdb D gene call, TRBD1, has no DNA to confirm it. Germline V gene data show CDR1 as DFQATT and CDR2 as SNEGSKA (reference sequence). The CDR3 runs to 14 residues. The CDR3 reads CSALEQGPYQPQHF.

The chain employs TRBV6-1 and TRBJ1-1; absent DNA, TCRdb's TRBD1 call cannot be checked. The V gene's germline CDR1 is MNHNS and CDR2 SASEGT. This CDR3 contains 15 residues. CDR3 protein: CASILGQGAFRGAFF.

The chain uses TRBV6-5 and TRBJ2-1; as DNA is missing, the TRBD2 call by TCRdb cannot be tested. This CDR3 spans 13 amino acids. CDR1 MNHEY and CDR2 SVGAGI come from the germline V gene. The chain's CDR3 is CASSSPAGVQQFF.

This sequence joins TRBV6-1 and TRBJ2-7; TCRdb's D call, TRBD2, is unchecked because there is no DNA. The V gene's germline CDR1 is MNHNS and CDR2 SASEGT. The CDR3 is 15 residues long. CDR3 amino acids: CASSEAGLASYEQYF.

The gene calls are TRBV10-3 and TRBJ2-7. CDR1 is ENHRY, CDR2 SYGVKD, per germline. This CDR3 contains 14 residues. CDR3 residues: CAISEGRSSYEQYF.

This chain links TRBV18 with TRBJ2-1; TCRdb selects TRBD1, and the lack of DNA leaves this call unchecked. This CDR3 spans 15 amino acids. The germline V gene encodes CDR1 KGHSH and CDR2 LQKENI. The CDR3 sequence: CASSQTASGFNEQFF.

The rearrangement links TRBV5-4 to TRBJ2-7; TCRdb designates TRBD2, a call that cannot be tested without DNA. The CDR3 runs 13 residues. Germline V gene data show CDR1 as SGHNT and CDR2 as YYREEE (reference sequence). CDR3: CASSTGTNYEQYF.

V usage is TRBV27 and J usage is TRBJ2-1. The germline CDR1 and CDR2 sequences are MNHEY and SMNVEV (reference sequence). CDR3 length: 13 amino acids. CDR3 in amino acids: CASSFSLLAEQFF.

This chain links TRBV9 with TRBJ1-1. The germline V gene has CDR1 SGDLS and CDR2 YYNGEE. The CDR3 extends over 15 amino acids. CDR3 in amino acids: CASSAGAFRNTEAFF.

The V call is TRBV7-3, the J call TRBJ2-1; TCRdb calls TRBD1, which cannot be checked without DNA. The germline gives CDR1 SGHTA, CDR2 FQGTGA. This CDR3 is built from 15 residues. This chain's CDR3 is CASSPRQGTYNEQFF.

The gene calls are TRBV6-4 and TRBJ1-1; with no DNA, the TCRdb D assignment of TRBD1 cannot be verified. CDR1 MRHNA and CDR2 SNTAGT come from the germline V gene. This CDR3 has 13 residues. This chain's CDR3 is CASSDRGGTEAFF.